The 12 T cell receptor beta chains below all came from one sample that was sequenced in a study of blood T cell repertoires in COVID-19. Here immunoSEQ multiplex PCR was the method, and the copy in TCRdb shows in-frame clones only, minus some. The repertoire includes roughly 70,000 clones, over 80% of them detected once, and approximately 6.7% sits in the top ten. What was sequenced was peripheral blood. The receptors were sampled from a woman of 80 years or more with active COVID-19.

The chain joins TRBV4-2 to TRBJ2-5; 8 nucleotides match TRBD2. Looked up from germline, CDR1 is LGHNA and CDR2 is YNFKEQ. The CDR3 totals 15 residues. J gave up 3 bases and V 3 bases, and 6 bases lay outside the gene matches. The CDR3 sequence: CASSQGTRSEETQYF. In DNA, the CDR3 is TGTGCCAGCAGCCAGGGGACTAGGTCGGAAGAGACCCAGTACTTC.

The chain's CDR3 is CASSLSTGEGDQFF. In nucleotides, the CDR3 is TGTGCCAGCTCACTATCGACAGGGGAAGGTGATCAGTTCTTC. The chain recombines TRBV18 with TRBJ2-1, with TRBD1 matching over 8 bases. This CDR3 spans 14 amino acids. Looked up from germline, CDR1 is KGHSH and CDR2 is LQKENI. V shed 4 bases and J 13 bases; nucleotides not matched to a gene: 12.

This chain uses TRBV19 with TRBJ2-2; TRBD2 aligns across 11 bases. Germline values: CDR1 LNHDA, CDR2 SQIVND (reference sequence). CDR3 length: 16 residues. J was trimmed by 5 bases and V by 2 bases; bases with no gene match: 4. CDR3 residues: CASSITTSGRTGELFF. For the CDR3, the DNA is TGTGCCAGTAGTATAACTACTAGCGGGAGAACCGGGGAGCTGTTTTTT.

This sequence joins TRBV10-3 and TRBJ2-2, with a tentative D call TRBD1 (5 bases). The germline gives CDR1 ENHRY, CDR2 SYGVKD. V lost 8 bases to trimming and J lost 5 bases, with 15 bases between them. The CDR3 is 14 amino acids. CDR3 region: CAIASGPGTGELFF. The CDR3 nucleotides read TGTGCCATCGCCTCCGGTCCAGGGACCGGGGAGCTGTTTTTT.

V usage is TRBV9 and J usage is TRBJ2-2, with 8 bases aligning to TRBD2. The CDR3 runs 15 residues. Germline V gene lookup returns CDR1 SGDLS and CDR2 YYNGEE. J lost 3 bases, V lost 3 bases, and 4 bases had no gene match. CDR3 in DNA: TGTGCCAGCAGCGGCTCTAGCGGGTACACCGGGGAGCTGTTTTTT. Encoded protein: CASSGSSGYTGELFF.

The rearrangement uses TRBV7-9 and TRBJ1-6; no definite D call. V gave up 2 bases and J gave up 3 bases, with 8 bases separating them. The germline V gene encodes CDR1 SEHNR and CDR2 FQNEAQ (reference sequence). The CDR3 runs to 15 residues. The CDR3 region is CASSLRENYNSPLHF. The CDR3 DNA reads TGTGCCAGCAGCTTAAGGGAGAACTATAATTCACCCCTCCACTTT.

The V gene is TRBV2, the J gene TRBJ2-2; 7 bases fit TRBD2. Germline lookup yields CDR1 SNHLY and CDR2 FYNNEI. This CDR3 comprises 16 residues. V lost 6 bases, J lost 3 bases, and 10 bases stayed unmatched. CDR3 bases: TGTGCCAGCAGCGCCCCCGGGGCGGGAGACACCGGGGAGCTGTTTTTT. Its translation: CASSAPGAGDTGELFF.

V and J are TRBV4-3 and TRBJ2-1; no definite D call. Trimming removed 4 bases at V and 5 bases at J, with 9 bases between. The CDR3 is 13 amino acids. Germline V gene sequence: CDR1 LGHNA, CDR2 YSLEER. CDR3 DNA sequence: TGCGCCAGCAGCCTCTCCCTACACAATGAGCAGTTCTTC. Its translation: CASSLSLHNEQFF.

The chain combines TRBV4-2 with TRBJ2-2; D not resolved. Trimming shortened V by 3 bases and J by 5 bases, and 4 bases separated the two germline ends. The CDR3 length is 12 residues. The germline V gene encodes CDR1 LGHNA and CDR2 YNFKEQ. As DNA, the CDR3 is TGTGCCAGCAGCCATTTAACCGGGGAGCTGTTTTTT. Its translation: CASSHLTGELFF.

The rearrangement links TRBV4-2 to TRBJ1-5; D is undetermined. Trimming took 5 bases from V and 2 from J, leaving 16 bases between them. Germline lookup yields CDR1 LGHNA and CDR2 YNFKEQ. CDR3 length equals 16 residues. CDR3 in amino acids: CASSESRVVGNQPQHF. CDR3 sequence (DNA): TGTGCCAGCAGCGAAAGTCGGGTTGTAGGCAATCAGCCCCAGCATTTT.

This clone has just one count. V is TRBV15 and J is TRBJ2-4; a weak D match, TRBD2 (7 bases). This CDR3 has 14 amino acids. Trimming removed 5 bases at V and 6 bases at J, with 14 bases between. CDR1 is LNHNV, CDR2 YYDKDF, per germline (reference sequence). This CDR3 is CATSSRGGGNIQYF. For the CDR3, the DNA is TGTGCCACCAGCTCCAGGGGAGGGGGAAACATTCAGTACTTC.

The chain couples TRBV19 to TRBJ2-5; tentative D call: TRBD1 (6 bases). CDR3 length equals 13 residues. Germline CDR1 reads LNHDA; CDR2 reads SQIVND (reference sequence). V lost 0 bases, J lost 7 bases, and 9 bases lay in between. The CDR3 bases are TGTGCCAGTAGTATAGAGACAGGCCGGACCCAGTACTTC. Translation: CASSIETGRTQYF.